A single T cell receptor (beta chain) is shown here with its context. The antigen it binds to is not known. At one of its ends the junction is not consistent with the germline gene, which may arise from a read error. The sample belongs to a study of tumor and adjacent non-tumor tissue in lung cancer (dated 2018 in TCRdb). For the study in its entirety: Patients with adenocarcinoma (approximately 13), squamous cell carcinoma (2) and small cell lung cancer (1) were included in the cohort. Among the approximately 15 patients, ages ranged from roughly 30 to 85 years, some ten were men and 5 were women, and disease was TNM stage I to III. In total, sequencing yielded 125,075,908 productive TCRbeta reads, which works out to an average of approximately 4.1 million reads per sample. Bulk TCRbeta repertoires were compared between lung tumor tissue and matched distant non-tumor lung tissue obtained from 15 lung cancer patients. For each patient, one tumor sample and one normal lung sample were taken, giving approximately 30 paired specimens that underwent TCRbeta CDR3 sequencing. Results and caveats for the whole study, not just this receptor: Neither the sequencing platform nor unique molecular identifiers are named or mentioned anywhere in the methods. With only roughly 14 patients in the cohort, the authors noted that larger samples and more detailed clinical data are needed. Tumor tissue showed significantly greater TCR diversity (inverse Simpson) than normal lung tissue (roughly 430 vs 170, P = 0.0075, Mann-Whitney U test). The top 100 clones accounted for a significantly larger cumulative portion of the repertoire in normal lung than in tumor tissue. TCR diversity was significantly higher in younger patients, and greater tumor TCR diversity was associated with shorter overall survival and shorter disease-free survival. Peripheral blood was not sequenced, so blood TCRbeta repertoires in these lung cancer patients were not examined.

RNA was extracted from bulk unsorted tissue and checked for quality with a NanoDrop ND-1000 and an Agilent 2100. Distant non-tumor tissue taken more than 3 cm from the tumor edge was used as the normal lung sample. The donors were newly diagnosed lung cancer patients admitted for thoracic surgery in China from August to November 2014 who had not received prior chemotherapy. Anyone who had undergone radiotherapy or chemotherapy before, or who had another cancer at the same time, was left out of the study. Pieces of surgical tissue measuring about 1-2.2 cm3 were kept in RNAlater solution and stored at -80 degrees C until use. From its cysteine to its phenylalanine, the CDR3 spans 16 amino acids. Of the read, only the CDR3 DNA is kept; its 48 bases are in frame from base 1. CDR1 and CDR2 are read off the germline V gene as MNHEY and SVGEGT. To prepare the library, multiplex PCR was applied. The sequencer listed for this sample is Illumina HiSeq 2500. TCRbeta libraries were constructed through three rounds of nested PCR with primers (Table S4) according to protocols adapted from ARM-PCR. Before sequencing, PCR products of 200-500 bp were excised from the gel and purified with the QIAquick gel extraction kit. The study's processing was this. Trimmomatic was used to clean the reads, FLASH merged the cleaned reads into complete CDR3 sequences, and MiTCR assigned the sequences to V(D)J germline segments. Clonal diversity was computed as the inverse Simpson's index with VDJtools. In-frame sequences without a premature stop codon were defined as productive reads. TCRdb itself trimmed the public reads at Q25 with fastp, ran MiXCR and retained productive beta chains. Rows are combined by CDR3 protein, so each entry shows the most common genes and DNA. The V and J calls shown here were made by TCRdb, not taken from the authors' results. This sample gives 55,000 to 65,000 distinct CDR3 sequences in total; around 64% of them show up just once. The ten largest clones capture 25% to 35% of the sample.

Sequenced input: distant non-tumor lung tissue. The source is a man in his 70s with non-small cell lung cancer. The rearrangement joined TRBV6-2 or TRBV6-3 to TRBJ2-7; a tentative D match to TRBD2 spans 5 bases. The CDR3 sequence is CANSFSKGRGSYEQYF. The DNA sequence follows: TGTGCCAACAGTTTCTCCAAGGGTCGGGGTTCCTACGAGCAGTACTTT.